The sequence of this TCR beta chain was determined in a study of blood T cells in healthy people across ages. CDR1 SGHTA and CDR2 FQGTGA come from the germline V gene. Trimming at V came to 3 bases and at J to 4 bases, leaving 7 bases not matched to a gene. The CDR3 spans 16 residues. A second PCR of roughly 7 to 11 cycles used a sample-barcoded 5' primer and a J-beta primer mix. Each cDNA molecule was tagged by a template-switch adaptor with 12 random nucleotides. TCRdb used MiXCR to reprocess the 5' RACE reads, holding one entry per CDR3 protein. The table shows around 600,000 distinct CDR3 sequences, with around half occurring only once.

V usage is TRBV7-3 and J usage is TRBJ2-1; 9 bases are shared with TRBD2. The TCR comes from a man older than 75 in good health. What was sequenced was blood. CDR3 nucleotides: TGTGCCAGCAGCTTGGAAATAGCGGGGGTGTACAATGAGCAGTTCTTC. Residues: CASSLEIAGVYNEQFF. The full variable domain, with the rest looked up from reference TRBV7-3 and TRBJ2-1, is GAGVSQTPSNKVTEKGKYVELRCDPISGHTALYWYRQSLGQGPEFLIYFQGTGAADDSGLPNDRFFAVRPEGSVSTLKIQRTERGDSAVYLCASSLEIAGVYNEQFFGPGTRLTVL.